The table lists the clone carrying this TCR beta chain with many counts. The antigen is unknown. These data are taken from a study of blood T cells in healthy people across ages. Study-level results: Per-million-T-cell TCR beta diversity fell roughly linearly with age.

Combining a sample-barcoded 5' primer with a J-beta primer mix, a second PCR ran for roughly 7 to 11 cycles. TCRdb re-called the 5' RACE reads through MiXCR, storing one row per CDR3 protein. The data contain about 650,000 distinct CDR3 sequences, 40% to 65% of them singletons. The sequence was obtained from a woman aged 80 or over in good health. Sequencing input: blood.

DNA of the CDR3: TGCAGTGCTAGTGTAGCGGTTCAGTATTTT. The encoded protein is CSASVAVQYF. The rearrangement joins TRBV20-1 to TRBJ2-3; a weak D match, TRBD2 (6 bases). Trimming left V 3 bases short and J 12 bases short, with 10 bases between. From germline, CDR1 is DFQATT and CDR2 SNEGSKA (reference sequence). CDR3 length: 10 amino acids.